These T cell receptor beta chains were read from a single sample in a study of T-cell reconstitution after alpha-beta-depleted transplantation in children. TCRdb itself ran the PCR reads through MiXCR, one entry per CDR3 protein. This table has about 980,000 distinct CDR3 sequences, around 30% appearing once. This specimen consisted of PBMCs, mostly from graft donor cells, obtained 360 days after TCRalphabeta/CD19-depleted stem cell transplant. These receptors all stem from a boy in the first two years of life who had a stem cell transplant for SCID, so the T cells may come from the graft donor. Both conserved end residues are part of each CDR3. The listing skips clone size in some rows; elsewhere it reads once, few, many or a size class.

v_gene	len	j_gene	abundance	CDR3aa
TRBV9	14	TRBJ1-1	.	CASNPQGWGTEAFF
TRBV27	15	TRBJ2-2	few	CASCLSLDHTGELFF
TRBV29-1	13	TRBJ1-4	.	CSVLPGAGEKLFF
TRBV27	16	TRBJ1-5	few	CASSDTGGAENQPQHF
TRBV20-1	14	TRBJ2-3	few	CSAPKRGRADTQYF
TRBV7-6	15	TRBJ2-5	.	CASSLGNLASETQYF
TRBV6-1	15	TRBJ2-4	.	CASGKTSGGKNIQYF
TRBV6-1	16	TRBJ2-2	.	CASRASGGRDTGELFF
TRBV5-6	15	TRBJ1-4	.	CASSLVGAANEKLFF
TRBV28	15	TRBJ1-1	once	CASSPLGAKNTEAFF
TRBV12-3/TRBV12-4	14	TRBJ2-1	.	CASSYLPSYNEQFF
TRBV7-9	12	TRBJ2-7	many	CASLDMADEQYF
TRBV29-1	16	TRBJ2-1	.	CSAWTSGGAGYNEQFF
TRBV20-1	13	TRBJ2-5	.	CSARRDSQETQYF
TRBV6-1	19	TRBJ2-1	.	CASSEAMAPTLPGYNEQFF
TRBV28	14	TRBJ2-1	.	CASSLLAEGNEQFF
TRBV12-3/TRBV12-4	14	TRBJ2-7	.	CASSAVGPTYEQYF
TRBV12-3/TRBV12-4	14	TRBJ1-3	few	CASRSGQGGNTIYF
TRBV7-8	14	TRBJ1-5	.	CASSHGWVNQPQHF
TRBV28	14	TRBJ1-5	few	CASLLTGGNQPQHF
TRBV24-1	15	TRBJ2-1	.	CATSDVGKGAWEQFF
TRBV7-8	14	TRBJ2-5	few	CASSFERGQETQYF
TRBV18	18	TRBJ1-1	many	CASSPGSSVGAPGTEAFF
TRBV10-3	13	TRBJ2-1	.	CAISYGRFNEQFF
TRBV5-1	13	TRBJ2-3	many	CASSSYSTDTQYF
TRBV28	17	TRBJ1-2	.	CASNPGTGQGQGYGYTF
TRBV7-2	14	TRBJ1-1	.	CASSLAPGATEAFF
TRBV10-3	21	TRBJ2-3	few	CAISDEGPGTSGGLRTDTQYF
TRBV14	16	TRBJ1-5	.	CASSRGDRGSNQPQHF
TRBV24-1	15	TRBJ2-3	few	CATSPGQGFTDTQYF
TRBV12-3/TRBV12-4	15	TRBJ2-5	few	CASSPGLAGKETQYF
TRBV3-1	16	TRBJ2-1	.	CASSQDRREGYNEQFF
TRBV7-3	14	TRBJ2-1	many	CASSLGGDYNEQFF
TRBV12-3/TRBV12-4	14	TRBJ2-5	.	CASTLGGRGETQYF
TRBV20-1	11	TRBJ2-7	few	CSAKDQYEQYF
TRBV10-1	15	TRBJ2-5	few	CASSESLGPGETQYF
TRBV9	11	TRBJ2-2	once	CASTHTVELFF
TRBV6-6	11	TRBJ2-7	few	CASSYSREQYF
TRBV18	14	TRBJ2-7	.	CASSPAGATYEQYF
TRBV10-3	14	TRBJ1-1	few	CAISVIRGLTEAFF
TRBV12-3/TRBV12-4	17	TRBJ2-2	.	CASSPHINGVGTGELFF
TRBV20-1	14	TRBJ2-3	few	CSATRGGATDTQYF
TRBV11-2	17	TRBJ1-6	few	CASSFSPGTAFSSPLHF
TRBV13	15	TRBJ2-3	.	CASSPRGSLADTQYF
TRBV20-1	14	TRBJ1-3	once	CSASRWHSGNTIYF
TRBV20-1	14	TRBJ1-1	few	CSAKVQGVVSEAFF
TRBV4-3	15	TRBJ2-2	.	CASSQDKGSTGELFF
TRBV29-1	13	TRBJ2-6	.	CSVRASGANVLTF
TRBV5-1	15	TRBJ2-7	few	CASSLGQGEDYEQYF
TRBV12-3/TRBV12-4	12	TRBJ2-7	.	CASAGQGAEQYF
TRBV20-1	13	TRBJ2-3	few	CSADRVKGDTQYF
TRBV29-1	13	TRBJ1-6	.	CSVRGALDSPLHF
TRBV12-3/TRBV12-4	14	TRBJ1-3	few	CASSTSGSGNTIYF
TRBV6-5	15	TRBJ1-1	few	CASSSTRRGRVEAFF
TRBV15	14	TRBJ2-5	.	CATSRAGGRKTQYF